The subject of this entry is one T cell receptor (beta chain). Its antigen is not identified. The data belong to a study of cytomegalovirus exposure and HLA in healthy donors. PCR amplification relied on 60 Vbeta primers (plus 13 Jbeta primers). Assay used: immunoSEQ multiplex PCR; TCRdb lists only in-frame clones, some missing. The sample holds some 150,000 clones, roughly 80% seen once. This CDR3 region has 14 residues. Germline V gene lookup returns CDR1 SNHLY and CDR2 FYNNEI. Trimming cost V 8 bases and J 7 bases; bases outside gene matches: 10. Study outcomes and limitations: TCR beta sequences numbering about 17,000 were associated with HLA alleles at 0.05 false discovery rate in a later analysis. Presence/absence analysis assumed near-uniform sequencing depth across donors. The listing of roughly 160 TCR beta chains classed them as cytomegalovirus-associated.

Those who donated were healthy bone marrow donors. The material sequenced was PBMCs. This TCR was recovered from a man in his thirties or forties in good health and CMV-seropositive. The genes are TRBV2 and TRBJ2-7, with TRBD2 identical over 11 bases. CDR3 bases: TGTGCCAGCCATACTAGCGGGAGAGGTCGGGAGCAGTACTTC. The encoded protein is CASHTSGRGREQYF.